This T cell receptor beta chain appears in the sequencing data of a study of early T cells in non-severe SARS-CoV-2 infection. The table lists this clonotype with many counts. In TCRdb, the 5' RACE reads were re-called with MiXCR into one record per CDR3 protein. The sample holds roughly 90,000 distinct CDR3 sequences; about 14% are singletons and the top ten take around 5.8%. J lost 7 bases, V lost 2 bases, and 6 bases had no gene match. Looked up from germline, CDR1 is MDHEN and CDR2 is SYDVKM. The CDR3 consists of 15 residues. This clonotype was sampled from an adult who was a healthcare worker with PCR-confirmed SARS-CoV-2 infection or an uninfected control (not recorded which). The material sequenced was whole blood. The V call is TRBV28, the J call TRBJ2-2; TRBD1 matches at 8 bases. CDR3 in amino acids: CASSLRQGAGGELFF. The CDR3 DNA reads TGTGCCAGCAGTTTACGCCAGGGGGCCGGCGGGGAGCTGTTTTTT.